These T cell receptor beta chains were read from a single sample in a study of shared clonotypes between healthy human individuals. The protocol was immunoSEQ multiplex PCR, while the TCRdb copy is restricted to in-frame clones and leaves out a portion. The sample contains about 2 million clones, 85% to 95% of which appear only once. Sequencing was carried out using naive CD4+ T cells sorted from blood. The receptors shown here come from a man younger than 35 in good health. Each CDR3 is given with its conserved first and last residue. The D gene is left open where the match is weak. Size is omitted from some rows. Given values are once, few, many or a class for expanded clones.

CDR3,DNA,J,length,size,D,V
CASSHIGAGGRYNEQFF,TGTGCCAGCAGCCACATTGGGGCCGGGGGGCGTTACAATGAGCAGTTCTTC,TRBJ2-1,17,once,-,TRBV11-2
CAWRDRGNYGYTF,TGTGCCTGGAGAGACAGGGGTAACTATGGCTACACCTTC,TRBJ1-2,13,-,TRBD1,TRBV30
CASSFSTGHVPYEQYF,TGTGCCAGCAGTTTTTCGACGGGACATGTGCCCTACGAGCAGTACTTC,TRBJ2-7,16,-,-,TRBV6-5
CASSQLSRTDTQYF,TGCGCCAGCAGCCAACTCTCCCGGACAGATACGCAGTATTTT,TRBJ2-3,14,-,-,TRBV4-3
CASSLQGWDTEAFF,TGTGCCAGCAGTTTACAGGGTTGGGACACTGAAGCTTTCTTT,TRBJ1-1,14,-,-,TRBV6-5
CASSPGPPPETQYF,TGTGCCAGCAGCCCCGGGCCTCCCCCGGAGACCCAGTACTTC,TRBJ2-5,14,once,-,TRBV7-9
CASSYRGTGNYEQYF,TGTGCCAGCAGTTACCGTGGGACAGGGAACTACGAGCAGTACTTC,TRBJ2-7,15,-,TRBD1,TRBV6-6
CASSIGGTLDSPLHF,TGTGCCAGTAGTATCGGGGGCACACTGGATTCACCCCTCCACTTT,TRBJ1-6,15,-,-,TRBV19
CASSPLTSGGQNTGELFF,TGCGCCAGCAGCCCACTGACTAGCGGGGGGCAAAACACCGGGGAGCTGTTTTTT,TRBJ2-2,18,-,TRBD2,TRBV5-1
CASSIRGSNQPQHF,TGTGCCAGTAGTATACGGGGGAGCAATCAGCCCCAGCATTTT,TRBJ1-5,14,-,-,TRBV19
CAIGQREGQVEQFF,TGTGCCATCGGTCAGCGGGAGGGCCAGGTTGAGCAGTTCTTC,TRBJ2-1,14,-,TRBD2,TRBV10-3
CASSKAGWDNEQFF,TGCGCCAGCAGCAAAGCGGGGTGGGACAATGAGCAGTTCTTC,TRBJ2-1,14,-,TRBD2,TRBV5-1
CASSEQRREQFF,TGTGCCAGCAGTGAACAAAGACGGGAGCAGTTCTTC,TRBJ2-1,12,few,-,TRBV2
CASSPRDSNREQYF,TGTGCCAGCAGCCCACGGGACTCTAACCGGGAGCAGTACTTC,TRBJ2-7,14,-,-,TRBV7-2
CSARDGYGYTF,TGCAGTGCAAGGGACGGCTATGGCTACACCTTC,TRBJ1-2,11,few,-,TRBV20-1
CATMKLSGNTIYF,TGTGCCACGATGAAGTTGTCTGGAAACACCATATATTTT,TRBJ1-3,13,-,-,TRBV10-3
CAISRTGTTSTDTQYF,TGTGCCATCAGTCGGACCGGGACTACAAGCACAGATACGCAGTATTTT,TRBJ2-3,16,-,TRBD2,TRBV10-3
CASSARQGQSGEQYF,TGTGCCAGCAGCGCCAGACAGGGGCAAAGCGGAGAGCAGTACTTC,TRBJ2-7,15,-,TRBD1,TRBV9
CASRTGGYNEQFF,TGTGCCAGCAGGACAGGGGGCTACAATGAGCAGTTCTTC,TRBJ2-1,13,-,TRBD1,TRBV28
CASSIKGETAKNIQYF,TGTGCCAGTAGTATCAAAGGGGAGACGGCCAAAAACATTCAGTACTTC,TRBJ2-4,16,-,-,TRBV19
CASSPQRETGLFF,TGCGCCAGCAGCCCGCAGAGGGAGACAGGGCTGTTCTTC,TRBJ2-1,13,-,TRBD1,TRBV4-3
CASIGQGNGYTF,TGTGCCAGCATCGGACAGGGAAATGGCTACACCTTC,TRBJ1-2,12,-,TRBD1,TRBV6-6
CASSLVQSYEQYF,TGTGCCAGCAGCTTAGTTCAGTCGTACGAGCAGTACTTC,TRBJ2-7,13,-,-,TRBV11-2
CAAASGPRETQYF,TGTGCCGCCGCGTCCGGTCCGAGGGAGACCCAGTACTTC,TRBJ2-5,13,-,-,TRBV10-3
CASSRDRADEKLFF,TGTGCCAGCAGTCGGGACAGGGCGGACGAAAAACTGTTTTTT,TRBJ1-4,14,-,TRBD1,TRBV28
CASSSGQGGEQYF,TGTGCCAGCAGTTCCGGACAGGGGGGCGAGCAGTACTTC,TRBJ2-7,13,-,TRBD1,TRBV28